These T cell receptor beta chains were read from a single sample in a study of T cells in localized non-small cell lung cancer. The data were produced by immunoSEQ multiplex PCR, yet TCRdb's version contains in-frame clones alone and is incomplete. The sample yields over 25,000 clones, about nine tenths seen once. The specimen comprised peripheral blood, sampled before any cancer treatment. The receptors come from a female donor over 55 with stage I lung adenocarcinoma. Both conserved end residues are part of each CDR3. Each record gives: J gene, clone size, CDR3 length, D gene, V gene, CDR3 protein, CDR3 DNA. D genes are given only for firm matches. Expanded clones are given a class, and other clones once, few, many or no size at all.

j_call: TRBJ1-1; clone_size: -; cdr3_length: 14; d_call: -; v_call: TRBV11-3; cdr3_aa: CASSLGGGGTEAFF; cdr3_nt: TGTGCCAGCAGCTTAGGCGGTGGGGGCACTGAAGCTTTCTTT
j_call: TRBJ1-6; clone_size: -; cdr3_length: 14; d_call: TRBD1; v_call: TRBV30; cdr3_aa: CAWIEGQGDSPLHF; cdr3_nt: TGTGCCTGGATTGAAGGACAGGGGGATTCACCCCTCCACTTT
j_call: TRBJ1-2; clone_size: -; cdr3_length: 13; d_call: TRBD1; v_call: TRBV5-1; cdr3_aa: CASSAIQGYGYTF; cdr3_nt: TGCGCCAGCAGCGCCATACAGGGGTATGGCTACACCTTC
j_call: TRBJ2-1; clone_size: -; cdr3_length: 15; d_call: -; v_call: TRBV27; cdr3_aa: CASSFAGSSYNEQFF; cdr3_nt: TGTGCCAGCAGTTTTGCAGGGAGTTCTTACAATGAGCAGTTCTTC
j_call: TRBJ1-1; clone_size: -; cdr3_length: 13; d_call: -; v_call: TRBV6-1; cdr3_aa: CASTLWGSLEAFF; cdr3_nt: TGTGCCAGCACCCTTTGGGGATCGCTTGAAGCTTTCTTT
j_call: TRBJ1-2; clone_size: -; cdr3_length: 14; d_call: -; v_call: TRBV10-3; cdr3_aa: CAISESGRNYGYTF; cdr3_nt: TGTGCCATCAGTGAGTCTGGCAGAAACTATGGCTACACCTTC
j_call: TRBJ1-5; clone_size: -; cdr3_length: 11; d_call: -; v_call: TRBV6-1; cdr3_aa: CASSSGQPQHF; cdr3_nt: TGTGCCAGCAGTTCGGGTCAGCCCCAGCATTTT
j_call: TRBJ2-7; clone_size: -; cdr3_length: 14; d_call: TRBD1; v_call: TRBV6-1; cdr3_aa: CASRRDRVWSEQYF; cdr3_nt: TGTGCCAGCAGGCGGGACAGGGTTTGGAGCGAGCAGTACTTC
j_call: TRBJ1-4; clone_size: -; cdr3_length: 14; d_call: -; v_call: TRBV5-4; cdr3_aa: CATRKGGSNEKLFF; cdr3_nt: TGTGCCACAAGGAAGGGGGGATCTAATGAAAAACTGTTTTTT
j_call: TRBJ1-5; clone_size: -; cdr3_length: 16; d_call: -; v_call: TRBV13; cdr3_aa: CASSLGGNQGNQPQHF; cdr3_nt: TGTGCCAGCAGCTTAGGGGGAAATCAGGGCAATCAGCCCCAGCATTTT
j_call: TRBJ1-1; clone_size: once; cdr3_length: 14; d_call: -; v_call: TRBV19; cdr3_aa: CASSKKGWNTEAFF; cdr3_nt: TGTGCCAGTAGTAAGAAGGGTTGGAACACTGAAGCTTTCTTT
j_call: TRBJ2-1; clone_size: -; cdr3_length: 16; d_call: TRBD2; v_call: TRBV6-6; cdr3_aa: CASSKGLADSYNEQFF; cdr3_nt: TGTGCCAGCAGCAAGGGACTAGCGGACTCCTACAATGAGCAGTTCTTC
j_call: TRBJ1-3; clone_size: once; cdr3_length: 15; d_call: -; v_call: TRBV15; cdr3_aa: CATSRDRVSGNTIYF; cdr3_nt: TGTGCCACCAGCAGAGACAGAGTCTCTGGAAACACCATATATTTT
j_call: TRBJ2-2; clone_size: -; cdr3_length: 14; d_call: -; v_call: TRBV19; cdr3_aa: CASSIGGITGELFF; cdr3_nt: TGTGCCAGTAGTATTGGAGGGATCACCGGGGAGCTGTTTTTT
j_call: TRBJ2-2; clone_size: -; cdr3_length: 15; d_call: -; v_call: TRBV6-1; cdr3_aa: CASSSAGGDTGELFF; cdr3_nt: TGTGCCAGCAGTTCTGCAGGGGGGGACACCGGGGAGCTGTTTTTT
j_call: TRBJ1-2; clone_size: -; cdr3_length: 13; d_call: -; v_call: TRBV30; cdr3_aa: CAWNPGRDYGYTF; cdr3_nt: TGTGCCTGGAACCCAGGGAGAGACTATGGCTACACCTTC
j_call: TRBJ2-1; clone_size: -; cdr3_length: 13; d_call: TRBD1; v_call: TRBV4-1; cdr3_aa: CASSQAGTGMGFF; cdr3_nt: TGCGCCAGCAGCCAAGCCGGGACAGGGATGGGGTTCTTC